This is a list of T cell receptor beta chains from one sample in a study of vaccination and CD4 T cells after COVID-19. One entry per CDR3 protein results from TCRdb running MiXCR on the PCR reads. Of 9,500 to 13,000 distinct CDR3 sequences in the sample, just over 60% were seen once. For these receptors, no antigen is known. The source material was CD4+ T cells from blood, cultured in vitro. Receptors originate from a human donor who had recovered from COVID-19. CDR3s include the opening cysteine and the closing phenylalanine or tryptophan. The order of the fields is D gene, clone size, V gene, J gene, CDR3 DNA, CDR3 protein. A D gene is named only where the DNA matches it firmly. Some rows mark clone size as missing; the rest say once, few, many or name a class of expanded clone.

D: NA; size: NA; V: TRBV2; J: TRBJ2-3; DNA: TGTGCCAGCAGCGCGACCGGGACTGAGGACACAGATACGCAGTATTTT; CDR3: CASSATGTEDTDTQYF
D: NA; size: NA; V: TRBV7-2; J: TRBJ1-6; DNA: TGTGCCAGCAGCCCAGCCGTGGGGTTACCCCTCCACTTT; CDR3: CASSPAVGLPLHF
D: TRBD1; size: NA; V: TRBV7-2; J: TRBJ1-5; DNA: TGTGCCAGCAGCGCTAGGACAGGTTCTTCTCAGCCCCAGCATTTT; CDR3: CASSARTGSSQPQHF
D: NA; size: few; V: TRBV6-5; J: TRBJ1-1; DNA: TGTGCCAGCAGTTACAGACGGGGCTCTGAAGCTTTCTTT; CDR3: CASSYRRGSEAFF
D: TRBD2; size: NA; V: TRBV20-1; J: TRBJ2-5; DNA: TGCAATGCTAGAGGTCAAGCGGGGGGGTTACAAGAGACCCAGTACTTC; CDR3: CNARGQAGGLQETQYF
D: NA; size: NA; V: TRBV5-5; J: TRBJ1-2; DNA: TGTGCCAGCAGCACAGTGGGTTCCCCTTCTAACTATGGCTACACCTTC; CDR3: CASSTVGSPSNYGYTF
D: TRBD1; size: NA; V: TRBV5-6; J: TRBJ1-4; DNA: TGTGCCAGCAGCCAAATGGGACAGGGGAGGGAAAAACTGTTTTTT; CDR3: CASSQMGQGREKLFF
D: TRBD1; size: NA; V: TRBV20-1; J: TRBJ2-3; DNA: TGCAGTGCTAGAGGCGGCAGGGGGCCCACAGATACGCAGTATTTT; CDR3: CSARGGRGPTDTQYF
D: NA; size: NA; V: TRBV6-5; J: TRBJ1-2; DNA: TGTGCCAGCAGTTGGCAGCGGAACTATGGCTACACCTTC; CDR3: CASSWQRNYGYTF
D: TRBD2; size: NA; V: TRBV7-6; J: TRBJ2-6; DNA: TGTGCCAGCACCCCAGCAGCGGGATCGTCTGGGGCCAACGTCCTGACTTTC; CDR3: CASTPAAGSSGANVLTF
D: NA; size: NA; V: TRBV11-2; J: TRBJ1-2; DNA: TGTGCCAGCAGCTTAGATGGGCGGGACATCTATGGCTACACCTTC; CDR3: CASSLDGRDIYGYTF
D: NA; size: NA; V: TRBV7-2; J: TRBJ1-3; DNA: TGTGCCAGCAGCCAGTTTACAGCCAACTCTGGAAACACCATATATTTT; CDR3: CASSQFTANSGNTIYF
D: TRBD1; size: few; V: TRBV19; J: TRBJ1-1; DNA: TGTGCCAGTAGTCCCGACAGGGCCCTGCCGTTGACCACTGAAGCTTTCTTT; CDR3: CASSPDRALPLTTEAFF
D: NA; size: NA; V: TRBV6-2/TRBV6-3; J: TRBJ1-2; DNA: TGTGCCAGCAGTTCGGGTTATGGCTACACCTTC; CDR3: CASSSGYGYTF
D: TRBD1; size: few; V: TRBV7-3; J: TRBJ1-2; DNA: TGTGCCAGCAGCCCAAGCTTTAGACAGGGAGGGAATGGCTACACCTTC; CDR3: CASSPSFRQGGNGYTF
D: TRBD2; size: NA; V: TRBV14; J: TRBJ2-3; DNA: TGTGCCAGCAGCCAGCGAGCGGGGGTAACAGATACGCAGTATTTT; CDR3: CASSQRAGVTDTQYF
D: NA; size: NA; V: TRBV6-2/TRBV6-3; J: TRBJ2-3; DNA: TGTGCCAGCACCCTACTGAGGGCAGATACGCAGTATTTT; CDR3: CASTLLRADTQYF
D: TRBD1; size: NA; V: TRBV11-3; J: TRBJ2-7; DNA: TGTGCCAGCAGCTTCGAGACAGGGCCCACCTACGAGCAGTACTTC; CDR3: CASSFETGPTYEQYF
D: TRBD1; size: NA; V: TRBV6-1; J: TRBJ2-7; DNA: TGTGCCAGCAGTATGAGACAGGGGAGGCACGAGCAGTACTTC; CDR3: CASSMRQGRHEQYF
D: TRBD1; size: NA; V: TRBV11-1; J: TRBJ2-1; DNA: TGTGCCAGCAGCTTGGTCAGGGGGTACAATGAGCAGTTCTTC; CDR3: CASSLVRGYNEQFF
D: NA; size: NA; V: TRBV12-3/TRBV12-4; J: TRBJ1-1; DNA: TGTGCCAGCAGTTTCTACGGGGGCACTGAAGCTTTCTTT; CDR3: CASSFYGGTEAFF
D: TRBD1; size: once; V: TRBV19; J: TRBJ2-2; DNA: TGTGCCAGTAGTTCCCTAACAGGGGGAGGGGAGCTGTTTTTT; CDR3: CASSSLTGGGELFF
D: NA; size: NA; V: TRBV7-9; J: TRBJ1-4; DNA: TGTGCCAGCAGCCTAACTCAAAAGAATGAAAAACTGTTTTTT; CDR3: CASSLTQKNEKLFF
D: NA; size: NA; V: TRBV6-2/TRBV6-3; J: TRBJ1-6; DNA: TGTGCCAGCAGTCAACTAGTGGGGAGTTCACCCCTCCACTTT; CDR3: CASSQLVGSSPLHF
D: NA; size: few; V: TRBV27; J: TRBJ1-4; DNA: TGTGCCAGCAGCCCCTTCGGACAGACTAATGAAAAACTGTTTTTT; CDR3: CASSPFGQTNEKLFF
D: TRBD1; size: few; V: TRBV6-1; J: TRBJ2-2; DNA: TGTGCCAGCAGCAGGGACAGGGCTGGAACCGGGGAGCTGTTTTTT; CDR3: CASSRDRAGTGELFF
D: TRBD1; size: NA; V: TRBV10-3; J: TRBJ1-5; DNA: TGTGCCATCAGGGACGGGACAGGGGTCGATCAGCCCCAGCATTTT; CDR3: CAIRDGTGVDQPQHF
D: TRBD2; size: NA; V: TRBV20-1; J: TRBJ2-1; DNA: TGCAGTGCCGGCGTCCCTCGGGGGGGCGGCTACAATGAGCAGTTCTTC; CDR3: CSAGVPRGGGYNEQFF
D: NA; size: few; V: TRBV7-2; J: TRBJ1-6; DNA: TGTGCCAGCAGCCCGCTCGGGGGCCAGGGCTCCGTTGGTTCACCCCTCCACTTT; CDR3: CASSPLGGQGSVGSPLHF
D: NA; size: once; V: TRBV5-4; J: TRBJ2-7; DNA: TGTGCCAGCAGCCAGGGTGACTTATCCTACGAGCAGTACTTC; CDR3: CASSQGDLSYEQYF
D: TRBD1; size: NA; V: TRBV20-1; J: TRBJ1-2; DNA: TGCAGTGCTAGAGCCGCTGACAGGGGGCACGGCTACACCTTC; CDR3: CSARAADRGHGYTF
D: TRBD1; size: NA; V: TRBV12-3/TRBV12-4; J: TRBJ1-4; DNA: TGTGCCAGCAGTGCGGGACAGGGGGCGGAAAAACTGTTTTTT; CDR3: CASSAGQGAEKLFF
D: TRBD1; size: NA; V: TRBV7-9; J: TRBJ1-2; DNA: TGTGCCAGCAGCACATTGACAGGGTCCCTGGGCTACACCTTC; CDR3: CASSTLTGSLGYTF
D: TRBD1; size: few; V: TRBV27; J: TRBJ2-4; DNA: TGTGCCAGCAGTTCACTACAGGGGGCACACATTCAGTACTTC; CDR3: CASSSLQGAHIQYF
D: NA; size: NA; V: TRBV20-1; J: TRBJ2-7; DNA: TGCAGTGCTAGTAGTCGGGCAGCCTACGAGCAGTACTTC; CDR3: CSASSRAAYEQYF
D: NA; size: NA; V: TRBV6-1; J: TRBJ1-1; DNA: TGTGCCAGTAACAGGATTTCCATATCGAACACTGAAGCTTTCTTT; CDR3: CASNRISISNTEAFF
D: TRBD2; size: NA; V: TRBV30; J: TRBJ2-1; DNA: TGTGCCTGGACTAAACGGGGGGGGGCTATCTCCTACAATGAGCAGTTCTTC; CDR3: CAWTKRGGAISYNEQFF
D: NA; size: NA; V: TRBV20-1; J: TRBJ2-5; DNA: TGCAGTGCCCTAAATACCAATGAAGAGACCCAGTACTTC; CDR3: CSALNTNEETQYF
D: TRBD1; size: NA; V: TRBV30; J: TRBJ2-5; DNA: TGTGCCTGGCGCTTGGGGCGAGGACAGGCGGAGACCCAGTACTTC; CDR3: CAWRLGRGQAETQYF
D: TRBD2; size: NA; V: TRBV20-1; J: TRBJ2-3; DNA: TGCAGTGCTAGACCTAGCGGGAGCACGACAGATACGCAGTATTTT; CDR3: CSARPSGSTTDTQYF
D: TRBD2; size: few; V: TRBV27; J: TRBJ2-5; DNA: TGTGCCAGCAGAGCCAGGGGGGGACTAGCGGGAGGGCCCCAGTACTTC; CDR3: CASRARGGLAGGPQYF
D: NA; size: once; V: TRBV11-2; J: TRBJ2-7; DNA: TGTGCCAGCAGGCAGGGAACGGGCTCCTACGAGCAGTACTTC; CDR3: CASRQGTGSYEQYF
D: NA; size: NA; V: TRBV28; J: TRBJ2-2; DNA: TGTGCCAGCAGTTTTTACGGGAGCAGGGGCACCGGGGAGCTGTTTTTT; CDR3: CASSFYGSRGTGELFF
D: NA; size: NA; V: TRBV7-8; J: TRBJ2-7; DNA: TGTGCCAGCAGCTTTAATGTCTACGAGCAGTACTTC; CDR3: CASSFNVYEQYF
D: NA; size: few; V: TRBV6-1; J: TRBJ1-2; DNA: TGTGCCAGCAGTGTGCTTCCCGATCCTGACTCCTATGGCTACACCTTC; CDR3: CASSVLPDPDSYGYTF
D: TRBD2; size: once; V: TRBV4-1; J: TRBJ2-2; DNA: TGCGCCAGCAGCCGAGCCCCGGGGGAGGGAGGGCCGGTCGGGGAGCTGTTTTTT; CDR3: CASSRAPGEGGPVGELFF
D: TRBD1; size: NA; V: TRBV7-2; J: TRBJ2-3; DNA: TGTGCCAGCAGCCAGGTGGGACAGCGCACAGATACGCAGTATTTT; CDR3: CASSQVGQRTDTQYF